The clone carrying this T cell receptor (beta chain) was observed at least ten times. The sample originates from a study of T-cell reconstitution after alpha-beta-depleted transplantation in children. With V trimmed by 3 bases and J by 2 bases, 6 bases remained unmatched. The CDR3 sequence is 14 residues long. Looked up from germline, CDR1 is DFQATT and CDR2 is SNEGSKA (reference sequence). Preparation of the TCRbeta library was carried out with unique molecular identifiers. TCRdb fed the PCR reads into MiXCR, producing one record per CDR3 protein. The sample lists 170,000 or so distinct CDR3 sequences, about 6.3% seen once, with approximately 2.9% in the top ten.

The genes are TRBV20-1 and TRBJ1-2, with TRBD1 identical over 7 bases. Here the sequenced sample was PBMCs from the stem cell graft donor, taken from the stem cell graft. The TCR sequence derives from a human donor who donated a stem cell graft to a child with Wiskott-Aldrich syndrome. CDR3 nucleotides: TGCAGTGCTAGCGTACAGGGGATGAACTATGGCTACACCTTC. It is translated as CSASVQGMNYGYTF.